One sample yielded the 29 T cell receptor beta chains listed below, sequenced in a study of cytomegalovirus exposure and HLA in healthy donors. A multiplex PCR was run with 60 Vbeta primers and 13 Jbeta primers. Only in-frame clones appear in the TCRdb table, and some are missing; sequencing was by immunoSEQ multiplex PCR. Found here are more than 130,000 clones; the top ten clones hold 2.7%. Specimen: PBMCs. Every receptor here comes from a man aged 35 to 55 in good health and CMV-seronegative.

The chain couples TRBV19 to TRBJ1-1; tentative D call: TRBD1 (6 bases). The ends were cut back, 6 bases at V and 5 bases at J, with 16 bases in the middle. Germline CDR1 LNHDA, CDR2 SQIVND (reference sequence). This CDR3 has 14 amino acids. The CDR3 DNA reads TGTGCCAGTAGCACAGGGAATGGTGGGACTGAAGCTTTCTTT. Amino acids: CASSTGNGGTEAFF.

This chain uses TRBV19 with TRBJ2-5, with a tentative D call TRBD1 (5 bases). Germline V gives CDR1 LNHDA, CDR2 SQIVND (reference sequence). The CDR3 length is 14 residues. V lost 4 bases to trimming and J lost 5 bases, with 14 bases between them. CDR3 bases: TGTGCCAGTAGTAAGGCAGGGTTCGGGGAGACCCAGTACTTC. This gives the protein CASSKAGFGETQYF.

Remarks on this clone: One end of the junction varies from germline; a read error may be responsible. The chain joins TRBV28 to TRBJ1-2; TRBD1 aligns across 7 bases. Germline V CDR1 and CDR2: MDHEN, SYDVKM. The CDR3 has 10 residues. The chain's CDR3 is CASSGQQVAF. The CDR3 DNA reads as TGTGCCAGCTCGGGACAGCAGGTAGCCTTC.

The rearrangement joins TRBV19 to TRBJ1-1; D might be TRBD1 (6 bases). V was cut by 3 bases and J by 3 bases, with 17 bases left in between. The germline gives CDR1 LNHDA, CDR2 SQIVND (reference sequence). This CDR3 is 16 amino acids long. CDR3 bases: TGTGCCAGTAGTATCCCAGGGGAAAAGAAGGACACTGAAGCTTTCTTT. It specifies CASSIPGEKKDTEAFF.

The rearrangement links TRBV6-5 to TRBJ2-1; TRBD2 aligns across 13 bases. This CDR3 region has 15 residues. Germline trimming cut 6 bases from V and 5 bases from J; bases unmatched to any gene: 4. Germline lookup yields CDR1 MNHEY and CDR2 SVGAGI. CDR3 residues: CASSSGTSGDNEQFF. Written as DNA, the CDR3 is TGTGCCAGCAGCTCCGGGACTAGCGGGGACAATGAGCAGTTCTTC.

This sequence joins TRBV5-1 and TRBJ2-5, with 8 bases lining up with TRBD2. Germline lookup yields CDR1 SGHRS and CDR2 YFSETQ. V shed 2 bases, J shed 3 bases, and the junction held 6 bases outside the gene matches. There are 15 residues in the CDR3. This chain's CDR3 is CASSFAAAGEETQYF. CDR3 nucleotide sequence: TGCGCCAGCAGCTTCGCAGCAGCGGGGGAAGAGACCCAGTACTTC. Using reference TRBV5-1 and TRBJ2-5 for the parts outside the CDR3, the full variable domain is KAGVTQTPRYLIKTRGQQVTLSCSPISGHRSVSWYQQTPGQGLQFLFEYFSETQRNKGNFPGRFSGRQFSNSRSEMNVSTLELGDSALYLCASSFAAAGEETQYFGPGTRLLVL.

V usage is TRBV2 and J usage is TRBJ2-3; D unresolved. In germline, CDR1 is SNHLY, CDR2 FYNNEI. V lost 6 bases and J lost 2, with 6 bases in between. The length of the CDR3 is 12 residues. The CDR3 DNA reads TGTGCCAGCAGCGCGGACACAGATACGCAGTATTTT. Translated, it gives CASSADTDTQYF.

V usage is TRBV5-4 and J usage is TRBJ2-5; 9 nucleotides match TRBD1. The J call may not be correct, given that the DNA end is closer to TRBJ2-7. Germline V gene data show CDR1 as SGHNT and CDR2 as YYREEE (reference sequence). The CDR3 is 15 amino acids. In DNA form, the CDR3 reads TGTGCCAGCAGCTCGGGCCCGGGACAGGGCCACGAGCAGTACTTC. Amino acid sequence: CASSSGPGQGHEQYF.

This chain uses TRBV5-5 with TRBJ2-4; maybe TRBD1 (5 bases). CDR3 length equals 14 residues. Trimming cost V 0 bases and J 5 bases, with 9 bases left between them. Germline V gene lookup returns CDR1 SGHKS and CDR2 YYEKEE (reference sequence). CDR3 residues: CASSLEVRENIQYF. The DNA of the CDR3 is TGTGCCAGCAGCTTGGAGGTCAGGGAAAACATTCAGTACTTC.

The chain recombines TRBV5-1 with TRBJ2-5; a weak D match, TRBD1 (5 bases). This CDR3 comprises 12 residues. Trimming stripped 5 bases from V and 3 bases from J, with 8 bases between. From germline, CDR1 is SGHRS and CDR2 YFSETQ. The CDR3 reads CASRLQEETQYF. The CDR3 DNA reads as TGCGCCAGCAGACTACAGGAAGAGACCCAGTACTTC.

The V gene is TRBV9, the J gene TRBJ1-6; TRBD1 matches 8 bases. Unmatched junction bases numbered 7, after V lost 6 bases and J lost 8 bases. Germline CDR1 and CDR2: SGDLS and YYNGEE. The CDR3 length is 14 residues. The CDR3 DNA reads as TGTGCCAGCAAACCGGGACAGGAACATTCACCCCTCCACTTT. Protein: CASKPGQEHSPLHF.

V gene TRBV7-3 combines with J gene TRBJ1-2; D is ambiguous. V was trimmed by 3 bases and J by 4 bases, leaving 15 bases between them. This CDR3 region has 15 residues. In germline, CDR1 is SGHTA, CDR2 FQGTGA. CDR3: CASSFRAGGVYGYTF. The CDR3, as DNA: TGTGCCAGCAGCTTTCGGGCAGGAGGTGTCTATGGCTACACCTTC.

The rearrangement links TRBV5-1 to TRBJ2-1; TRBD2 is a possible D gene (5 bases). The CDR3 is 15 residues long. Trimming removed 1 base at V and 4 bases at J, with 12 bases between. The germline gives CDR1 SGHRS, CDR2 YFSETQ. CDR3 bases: TGCGCCAGCAGCTTGTTCGGGCGGGTGTACAATGAGCAGTTCTTC. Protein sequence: CASSLFGRVYNEQFF.

CDR3 sequence (DNA): TGTGCCAGCAGTGCGGGGAGGTCCACTGAAGCTTTCTTT. This codes for CASSAGRSTEAFF. The rearrangement uses TRBV6-1 and TRBJ1-1; no firm D call. Germline V gene data show CDR1 as MNHNS and CDR2 as SASEGT. V gave up 4 bases and J gave up 4 bases, with 10 bases separating them. The CDR3 runs to 13 residues.

The CDR3 protein is CASSPTSGGTGETQYF. The CDR3 DNA is TGTGCCAGCAGCCCGACTAGCGGGGGTACCGGGGAGACCCAGTACTTC. The chain recombines TRBV7-8 with TRBJ2-5; TRBD2 matches 12 bases. The CDR3 loop spans 16 amino acids. With V trimmed by 5 bases and J by 5 bases, 9 bases remained unmatched. Germline V gene data show CDR1 as SGHVS and CDR2 as FQNEAQ.

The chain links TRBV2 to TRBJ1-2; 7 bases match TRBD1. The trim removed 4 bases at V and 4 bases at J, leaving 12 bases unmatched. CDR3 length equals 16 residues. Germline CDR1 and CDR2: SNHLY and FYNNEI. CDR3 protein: CASSVKEGGVGYGYTF. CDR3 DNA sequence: TGTGCCAGCAGTGTGAAAGAAGGGGGCGTCGGCTATGGCTACACCTTC.

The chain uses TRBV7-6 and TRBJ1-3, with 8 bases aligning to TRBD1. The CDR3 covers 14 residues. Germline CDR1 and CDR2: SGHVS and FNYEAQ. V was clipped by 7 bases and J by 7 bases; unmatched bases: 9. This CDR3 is CASKTGQGSNTIYF. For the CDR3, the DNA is TGTGCCAGCAAAACTGGACAGGGAAGTAACACCATATATTTT. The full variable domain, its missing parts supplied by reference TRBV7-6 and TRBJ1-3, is GAGVSQSPRYKVTKRGQDVALRCDPISGHVSLYWYRQALGQGPEFLTYFNYEAQQDKSGLPNDRFSAERPEGSISTLTIQRTEQRDSAMYRCASKTGQGSNTIYFGEGSWLTVV.

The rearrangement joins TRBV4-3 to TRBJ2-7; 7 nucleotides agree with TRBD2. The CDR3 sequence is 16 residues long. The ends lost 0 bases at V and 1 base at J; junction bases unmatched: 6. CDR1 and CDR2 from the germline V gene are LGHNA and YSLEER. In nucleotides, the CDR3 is TGCGCCAGCAGCCAAGAGGCGAGCGGGAATTCCTACGAGCAGTACTTC. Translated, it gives CASSQEASGNSYEQYF.

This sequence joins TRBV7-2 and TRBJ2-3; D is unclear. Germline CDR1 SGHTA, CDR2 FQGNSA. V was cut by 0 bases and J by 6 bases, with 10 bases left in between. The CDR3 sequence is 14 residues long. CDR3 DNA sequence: TGTGCCAGCAGCTTAGCATTTAGCAAGGATACGCAGTATTTT. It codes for CASSLAFSKDTQYF.

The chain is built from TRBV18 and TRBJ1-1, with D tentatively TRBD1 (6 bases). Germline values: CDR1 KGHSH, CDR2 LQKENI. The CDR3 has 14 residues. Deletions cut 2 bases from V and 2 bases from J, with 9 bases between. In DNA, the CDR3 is TGTGCCAGCTCACCAATGGGGGCAAACACTGAAGCTTTCTTT. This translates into CASSPMGANTEAFF.

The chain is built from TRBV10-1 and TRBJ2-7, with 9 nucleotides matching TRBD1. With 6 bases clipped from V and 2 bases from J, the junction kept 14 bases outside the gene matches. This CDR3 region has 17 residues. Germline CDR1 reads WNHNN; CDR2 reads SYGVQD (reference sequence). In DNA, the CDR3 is TGCGCCAGCAGGAGATCCCACTACCGGGACAGGGCCTACGAGCAGTACTTC. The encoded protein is CASRRSHYRDRAYEQYF.

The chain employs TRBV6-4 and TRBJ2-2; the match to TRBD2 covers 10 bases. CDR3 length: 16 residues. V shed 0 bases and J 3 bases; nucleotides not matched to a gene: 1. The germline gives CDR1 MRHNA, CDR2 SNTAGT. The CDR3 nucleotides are TGTGCCAGCAGTGACTCGCTAGCGGGGGACACCGGGGAGCTGTTTTTT. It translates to CASSDSLAGDTGELFF.

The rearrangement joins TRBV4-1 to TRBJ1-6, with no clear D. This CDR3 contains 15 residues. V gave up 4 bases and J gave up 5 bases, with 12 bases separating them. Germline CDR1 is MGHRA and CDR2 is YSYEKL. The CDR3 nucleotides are TGCGCCAGCAGCCGCCAGCTCGGGGATAATTCACCCCTCCACTTT. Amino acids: CASSRQLGDNSPLHF.

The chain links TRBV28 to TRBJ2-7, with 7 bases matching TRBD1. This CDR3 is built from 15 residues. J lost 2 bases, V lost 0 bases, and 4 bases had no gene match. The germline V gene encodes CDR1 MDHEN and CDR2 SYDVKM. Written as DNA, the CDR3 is TGTGCCAGCAGTTTATGGCCCGGGACAGCCTACGAGCAGTACTTC. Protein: CASSLWPGTAYEQYF.

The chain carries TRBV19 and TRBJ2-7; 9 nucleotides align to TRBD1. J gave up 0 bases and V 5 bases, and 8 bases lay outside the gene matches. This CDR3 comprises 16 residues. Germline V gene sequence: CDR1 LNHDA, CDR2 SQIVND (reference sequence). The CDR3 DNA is TGTGCCAGTAGTCCCCCGGGACAGGGCTACTCCTACGAGCAGTACTTC. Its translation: CASSPPGQGYSYEQYF.

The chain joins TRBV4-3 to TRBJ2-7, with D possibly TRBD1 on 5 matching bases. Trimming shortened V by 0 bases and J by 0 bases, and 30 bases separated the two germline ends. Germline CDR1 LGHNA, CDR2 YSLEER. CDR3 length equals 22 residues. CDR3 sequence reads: CASSQEEGVGRVSPDSSYEQYF. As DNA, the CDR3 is TGCGCCAGCAGCCAAGAGGAAGGCGTCGGCAGGGTCTCACCCGATAGCTCCTACGAGCAGTACTTC.

CDR3 coding DNA: TGTGCCAGCAGTCCCGAGGCTAACTATGGCTACACCTTC. Translated: CASSPEANYGYTF. The rearrangement uses TRBV6-4 and TRBJ1-2; D is undetermined. V was shortened by 5 bases and J by 0 bases, with 7 bases between the two germline ends. Germline V CDR1 and CDR2: MRHNA, SNTAGT. The CDR3 extends over 13 amino acids.

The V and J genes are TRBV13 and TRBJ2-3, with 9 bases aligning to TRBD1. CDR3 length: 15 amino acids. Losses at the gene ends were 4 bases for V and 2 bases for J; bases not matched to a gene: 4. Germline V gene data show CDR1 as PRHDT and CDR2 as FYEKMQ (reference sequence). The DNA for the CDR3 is TGTGCCAGCAGCTCTGGACAGGGGAACACAGATACGCAGTATTTT. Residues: CASSSGQGNTDTQYF.

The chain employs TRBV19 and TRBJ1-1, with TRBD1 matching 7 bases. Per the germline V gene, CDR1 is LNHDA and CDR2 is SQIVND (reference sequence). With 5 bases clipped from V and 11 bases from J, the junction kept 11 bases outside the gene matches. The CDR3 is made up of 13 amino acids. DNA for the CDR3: TGTGCCAGTAGTGGGACAGCAACGGGTATGGCTTTCTTT. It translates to CASSGTATGMAFF.